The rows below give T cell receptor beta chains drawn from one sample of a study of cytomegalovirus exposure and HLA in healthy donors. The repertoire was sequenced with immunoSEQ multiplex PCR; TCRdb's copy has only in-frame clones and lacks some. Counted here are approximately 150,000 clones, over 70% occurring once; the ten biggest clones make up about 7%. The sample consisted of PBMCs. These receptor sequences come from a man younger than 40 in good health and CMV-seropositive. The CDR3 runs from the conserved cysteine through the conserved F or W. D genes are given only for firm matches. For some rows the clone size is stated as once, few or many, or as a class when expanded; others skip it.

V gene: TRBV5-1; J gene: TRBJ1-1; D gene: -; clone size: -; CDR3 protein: CASSWGPGKSEAFF; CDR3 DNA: TGCGCCAGCAGCTGGGGCCCAGGGAAATCTGAAGCTTTCTTT
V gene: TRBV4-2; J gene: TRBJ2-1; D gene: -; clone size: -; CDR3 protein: CASSQATGYEQFF; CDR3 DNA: TGTGCCAGCAGCCAAGCCACAGGGTATGAGCAGTTCTTC
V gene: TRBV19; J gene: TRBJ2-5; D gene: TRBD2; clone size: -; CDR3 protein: CASSMTSGSIQETQYF; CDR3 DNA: TGTGCCAGTAGTATGACTAGCGGGAGCATCCAAGAGACCCAGTACTTC
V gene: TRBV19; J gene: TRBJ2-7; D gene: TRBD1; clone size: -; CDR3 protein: CASSIGLTGVILYEQYF; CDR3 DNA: TGTGCCAGTAGTATAGGCTTAACAGGGGTGATCCTCTACGAGCAGTACTTC
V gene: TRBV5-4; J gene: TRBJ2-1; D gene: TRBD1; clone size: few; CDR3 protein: CASSRPGTGLRVGEQFF; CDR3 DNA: TGTGCCAGCAGCCGACCCGGGACAGGGCTTCGGGTCGGTGAGCAGTTCTTC
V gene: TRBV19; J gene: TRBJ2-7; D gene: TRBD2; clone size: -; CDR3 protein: CASSTPGLAGVKEQYF; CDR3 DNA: TGTGCCAGTAGTACCCCCGGACTAGCGGGGGTGAAAGAGCAGTACTTC
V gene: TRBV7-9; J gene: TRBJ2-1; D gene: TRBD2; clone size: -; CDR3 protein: CASSLDPTSGEPYNEQFF; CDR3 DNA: TGTGCCAGCAGCCTAGACCCCACTAGCGGAGAGCCATACAATGAGCAGTTCTTC
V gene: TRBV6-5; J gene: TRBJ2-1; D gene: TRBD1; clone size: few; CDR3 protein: CASSRPGQGYNEQFF; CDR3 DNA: TGTGCCAGCAGTCGCCCGGGACAGGGGTACAATGAGCAGTTCTTC
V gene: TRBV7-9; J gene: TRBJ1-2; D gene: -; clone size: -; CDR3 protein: CASSFGELGGYTF; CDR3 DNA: TGTGCCAGCAGCTTCGGGGAGCTGGGGGGCTACACCTTC
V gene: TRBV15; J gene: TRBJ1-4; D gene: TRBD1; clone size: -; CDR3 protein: CATSPGAQGVDQLFF; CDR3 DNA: TGTGCCACCAGCCCCGGGGCACAGGGGGTGGATCAACTGTTTTTT
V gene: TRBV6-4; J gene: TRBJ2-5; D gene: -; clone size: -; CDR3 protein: CASSEGAGTETQYF; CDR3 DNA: TGTGCCAGCAGTGAGGGGGCGGGTACGGAGACCCAGTACTTC
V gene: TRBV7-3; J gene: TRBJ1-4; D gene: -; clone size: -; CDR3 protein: CASSPGNGEKLFF; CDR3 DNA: TGTGCCAGCAGCCCAGGGAACGGTGAAAAACTGTTTTTT
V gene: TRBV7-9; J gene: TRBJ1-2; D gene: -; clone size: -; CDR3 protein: CSSSGGLGYGYTF; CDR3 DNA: TGTTCCAGCAGCGGGGGACTCGGCTATGGCTACACCTTC
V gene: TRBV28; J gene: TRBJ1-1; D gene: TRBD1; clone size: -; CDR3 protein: CASSPGTGGWTEAFF; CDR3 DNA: TGTGCCAGCAGCCCCGGGACAGGGGGATGGACTGAAGCTTTCTTT
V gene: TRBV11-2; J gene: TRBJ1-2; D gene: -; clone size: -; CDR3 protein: CASSLEQGARNYGYTF; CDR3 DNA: TGTGCCAGCAGCTTAGAGCAAGGGGCGAGGAACTATGGCTACACCTTC
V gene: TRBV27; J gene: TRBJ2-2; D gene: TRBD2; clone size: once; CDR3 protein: CASSPTGWREGTGELFF; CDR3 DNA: TGTGCCAGCAGTCCGACAGGGTGGCGGGAGGGCACCGGGGAGCTGTTTTTT
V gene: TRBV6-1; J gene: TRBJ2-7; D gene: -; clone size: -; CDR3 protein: CASSEALRAYEQYF; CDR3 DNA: TGTGCCAGCAGTGAAGCGCTTCGGGCCTACGAGCAGTACTTC